Listed below are T cell receptor beta chains from one sample, sequenced in a study of cytomegalovirus exposure and HLA in healthy donors. Sequencing was performed with immunoSEQ multiplex PCR; in TCRdb, only in-frame clones are kept and a portion is missing. This sample has roughly 150,000 clones; around 73% occur once, and the top ten carry approximately 5.1%. Sequenced: PBMCs. The receptors come from a woman between 18 and 29 years old in good health and CMV-seropositive. Both conserved end residues are part of each CDR3. A D gene is named only where the DNA matches it firmly. Clone sizes are given selectively: once, few, many, or a class where the clone is expanded.

size	D	V	J	CDR3	DNA
.	TRBD2	TRBV5-5	TRBJ2-1	CASSLVTSGEENEQFF	TGTGCCAGCAGCTTGGTAACTAGCGGGGAGGAAAATGAGCAGTTCTTC
few	.	TRBV30	TRBJ2-5	CAWAQGLQETQYF	TGTGCCTGGGCACAGGGTCTCCAAGAGACCCAGTACTTC
.	.	TRBV27	TRBJ2-7	CASSSSEGYDEQYF	TGTGCCAGCAGTTCCTCGGAGGGGTATGACGAGCAGTACTTC
.	TRBD1	TRBV27	TRBJ2-7	CASSLSWTGPYEQYF	TGTGCCAGCAGTTTATCGTGGACAGGGCCCTACGAGCAGTACTTC
.	TRBD1	TRBV15	TRBJ2-1	CATSEGGQGVFEQFF	TGTGCCACCAGCGAGGGGGGACAGGGAGTATTTGAGCAGTTCTTC
.	TRBD1	TRBV5-7	TRBJ1-2	CASSLGTGVSNYGYTF	TGTGCCAGCAGCTTAGGGACAGGGGTTTCTAACTATGGCTACACCTTC
.	.	TRBV5-5	TRBJ1-4	CASSSTGEKLFF	TGTGCCAGCAGCTCAACAGGGGAAAAACTGTTTTTT
.	.	TRBV27	TRBJ2-5	CATRGVLETQYF	TGTGCCACCCGGGGTGTTCTGGAGACCCAGTACTTC
.	TRBD2	TRBV14	TRBJ2-3	CASSRRTSGEDTQYF	TGTGCCAGCAGCCGACGGACTAGCGGGGAAGATACGCAGTATTTT
.	.	TRBV13	TRBJ2-7	CASSLRTGQDLLEQYF	TGTGCCAGCAGCTTAAGGACGGGACAAGATTTATTGGAGCAGTACTTC
.	.	TRBV30	TRBJ1-2	CAIPKRSLNYGYTF	TGTGCCATTCCGAAGCGGAGCCTGAACTATGGCTACACCTTC
.	TRBD1	TRBV4-1	TRBJ2-7	CASSQGQGAYEQYF	TGCGCCAGCAGCCAAGGCCAGGGGGCCTACGAGCAGTACTTC
.	TRBD1	TRBV4-2	TRBJ2-1	CASSQDRGREQFF	TGTGCCAGCAGCCAAGATAGGGGGCGGGAGCAGTTCTTC
.	TRBD1	TRBV6-1	TRBJ1-6	CASSETGETPLHF	TGTGCCAGCAGTGAGACAGGGGAGACACCCCTCCACTTT
.	.	TRBV6-4	TRBJ1-2	CASSIERTAPYGYTF	TGTGCCAGCAGTATAGAGCGGACAGCACCTTATGGCTACACCTTC
.	.	TRBV28	TRBJ1-1	CASSLFGLNTEAFF	TGTGCCAGCAGTTTGTTTGGGCTGAACACTGAAGCTTTCTTT
.	.	TRBV9	TRBJ2-5	CASSVGDTEQETQYF	TGTGCCAGCAGCGTAGGGGACACGGAGCAAGAGACCCAGTACTTC
few	.	TRBV19	TRBJ1-2	CASSIFNGYTF	TGTGCCAGTAGTATATTCAATGGCTACACCTTC
.	TRBD2	TRBV9	TRBJ2-5	CASSQGLVGTQYF	TGTGCCAGCAGCCAGGGACTAGTGGGGACCCAGTACTTC
.	.	TRBV4-3	TRBJ2-1	CASSQEENPINYEQFF	TGCGCCAGCAGCCAAGAGGAGAACCCAATAAACTATGAGCAGTTCTTC
few	.	TRBV9	TRBJ1-3	CASSVGGGSGNTIYF	TGTGCCAGCAGCGTAGGGGGGGGGTCTGGAAACACCATATATTTT
.	.	TRBV13	TRBJ2-1	CASSAGTEVDNEQFF	TGTGCCAGCTCGGCGGGGACCGAAGTGGACAATGAGCAGTTCTTC
.	.	TRBV11-2	TRBJ2-7	CASSLVREQYF	TGTGCCAGCAGCTTAGTGAGGGAGCAGTACTTC
.	.	TRBV7-6	TRBJ2-5	CASSLVVRWGERTQYF	TGTGCCAGCAGCCTAGTAGTCCGCTGGGGGGAAAGGACCCAGTACTTC
.	TRBD2	TRBV7-2	TRBJ2-1	CASSLRGGENDEQFF	TGTGCCAGCAGCTTGCGGGGGGGCGAAAACGATGAGCAGTTCTTC
.	.	TRBV10-1	TRBJ2-1	CASSGGGPCFF	TGCGCCAGCAGTGGCGGAGGGCCCTGCTTCTTC
.	TRBD1	TRBV28	TRBJ1-5	CASYKPDRGYNWGNQPQHF	TGTGCCAGCTACAAACCGGACAGGGGGTACAATTGGGGCAATCAGCCCCAGCATTTT
few	TRBD2	TRBV27	TRBJ2-5	CASRTSGGQETQYF	TGTGCCAGCAGGACTAGCGGGGGGCAAGAGACCCAGTACTTC
.	.	TRBV7-2	TRBJ1-4	CASSWRRSPEKLFF	TGTGCCAGCAGCTGGAGAAGGAGTCCTGAAAAACTGTTTTTT
once	.	TRBV5-6	TRBJ2-2	CASSFSSKPPNTGELFF	TGTGCCAGCAGCTTTTCTTCTAAACCGCCAAACACCGGGGAGCTGTTTTTT
once	TRBD1	TRBV9	TRBJ1-6	CASSALDRDNSPLHF	TGTGCCAGCAGTGCCCTGGACAGGGATAATTCACCCCTCCACTTT
.	TRBD1	TRBV2	TRBJ2-7	CASRVTGGINEQYF	TGTGCCAGCAGAGTGACAGGGGGCATCAACGAGCAGTACTTC
.	TRBD1	TRBV9	TRBJ1-1	CASSVGGGATTEAFF	TGTGCCAGCAGCGTAGGAGGGGGCGCGACGACTGAAGCTTTCTTT
.	.	TRBV7-9	TRBJ1-1	CASSSQGLTEAFF	TGTGCCAGCAGCTCTCAGGGGCTCACTGAAGCTTTCTTT
.	.	TRBV10-3	TRBJ1-5	CAIGSGFDQPQHF	TGTGCCATCGGTAGTGGTTTTGATCAGCCCCAGCATTTT
.	.	TRBV9	TRBJ1-2	CASSGPGLNYGYTF	TGTGCCAGCAGCGGCCCCGGACTCAACTATGGCTACACCTTC
.	.	TRBV18	TRBJ1-2	CASSPEEGRGYTF	TGTGCCAGCTCACCGGAAGAGGGTCGGGGCTACACCTTC
.	.	TRBV7-3	TRBJ1-1	CASSSLGGNTEAFF	TGTGCCAGCAGCTCCTTAGGGGGGAACACTGAAGCTTTCTTT
.	.	TRBV7-8	TRBJ1-5	CASSLGDYSNQPQHF	TGTGCCAGCAGCTTAGGGGACTATAGCAATCAGCCCCAGCATTTT
few	.	TRBV7-9	TRBJ1-1	CASNFEVNTEAFF	TGTGCCAGCAACTTTGAGGTCAACACTGAAGCTTTCTTT
few	.	TRBV15	TRBJ2-7	CATSRGQRYEQYF	TGTGCCACCAGCAGAGGACAACGCTACGAGCAGTACTTC
.	.	TRBV4-2	TRBJ2-7	CASSQLGTPHEQYF	TGTGCCAGCAGCCAGCTCGGTACTCCCCACGAGCAGTACTTC
.	TRBD1	TRBV5-4	TRBJ2-5	CASTLGQGAVETQYF	TGTGCCAGCACCTTAGGGCAGGGGGCGGTGGAGACCCAGTACTTC
once	.	TRBV5-4	TRBJ1-2	CASSPTWDTTSGYTF	TGTGCCAGCAGTCCAACCTGGGACACGACGTCTGGCTACACCTTC
.	.	TRBV5-1	TRBJ1-1	CASSPIQGAAAEAFF	TGCGCCAGCAGCCCAATCCAAGGGGCGGCCGCTGAAGCTTTCTTT
.	.	TRBV28	TRBJ1-1	CASSPEVWKEDTEAFF	TGTGCCAGCAGTCCCGAGGTTTGGAAGGAGGACACTGAAGCTTTCTTT
.	TRBD1	TRBV5-1	TRBJ1-2	CASSPWTGPYGYTF	TGCGCCAGCAGCCCGTGGACAGGGCCCTATGGCTACACCTTC